One TCR beta chain is described in this entry. Its binding antigen is unknown. The sample holds no much larger clone one base away, and base qualities are not on file. The data are from a study of a mutant IDH1 vaccine in newly diagnosed glioma (dated by TCRdb to about 2021). Study-wide context: Vaccination began 4-6 weeks after radiotherapy alone, or alongside temozolomide cycles in the chemotherapy-containing groups. Peripheral blood was drawn at six visits: V03 (baseline), V05, V07, V10, V12 and V13. For exploratory analyses, longitudinal TCRB deep sequencing was carried out in around 24 treated patients wherever samples were available. Of the roughly 32 patients who were treated, about 62% were male and roughly 38% were female, and the mean age was approximately 40 years. Before enrollment, most patients had been given radiochemotherapy with temozolomide as standard therapy, while the rest had received either radiotherapy alone or temozolomide alone. Visit V12 was the week-35 safety follow-up and visit V13 was the week-47 end of study.

The CDR3 holds 15 amino acids from the cysteine to the phenylalanine. Solely the CDR3 DNA is kept, with 45 bases framed from the first base. Based on the germline V gene, the CDR1 and CDR2 sequences are SNHLY and FYNNEI. The V and J ends are trimmed by 6 bases and 3 bases, leaving 12 bases between them. Summary of the overall study and its limitations: Changes in the top peripheral T cell clonotypes picked up by TCRB sequencing did not appear to be linked to pseudoprogression. According to the authors, sample limitations meant that analyses of patient blood samples could not be reproduced. Selection of PBMC samples for TCRB deep sequencing was based on availability. Vaccine-induced immune responses across multiple MHC alleles were detected in 93.3% of patients.

The library was made by the immunoSEQ multiplex PCR assay. Following the manufacturer's protocol, the hsTCRB Kit was used to amplify rearranged TCR beta chain sequences. Sequencing of TCRB libraries was carried out on an Illumina MiSeq. The authors' analysis ran thus. Demultiplexing, trimming and gene mapping were performed with the kit vendor's proprietary platform. This immuneACCESS table, as held by TCRdb, lists in-frame sequences with V and J called but not all clones. Of the missing ones, under half trace to an unresolved V gene in checked studies; the others have no known cause. V and J calls plus clone size are reproduced from that table; the DNA served to infer D and trimming. The sample table lists tens of thousands of clones, 85% to 90% of them with a count of one. The ten most abundant clones make up 1.5% of the sample. According to the study, the label for this sample's time point signals: week 35, safety follow-up. Each vaccine dose, consisting of 300 ug of a 20-mer mutant IDH1 peptide in Montanide, was administered subcutaneously with topical imiquimod. Across visits V03 through V10, patients got a total of eight vaccinations, given in weeks 1, 3, 5, 7, 11, 15, 19 and 23. Newly diagnosed WHO grade 3 or 4 IDH1-mutant astrocytomas showing loss of nuclear ATRX were present in the donors. The samples were drawn from NOA16, a multicentre, single-arm, open-label phase I trial in Germany that tested a mutant IDH1 peptide vaccine in humans for the first time. Genomic DNA for TCRB sequencing was isolated from EDTA blood with the DNeasy Blood and Tissue Kit.

Sequenced material: PBMCs, taken from a glioma patient whose treatment included an IDH1 peptide vaccine. The receptor chain draws on TRBV2 and TRBJ1-6, with a tentative D gene TRBD1 over 5 matching bases. The sequence derives from a man aged 35-49 years with glioma. The DNA reads as follows: TGTGCCAGCAGCCCGACAGATCTCTATAATTCACCCCTCCACTTT. Its coded protein is CASSPTDLYNSPLHF. This CDR3, with the reference TRBV2 and TRBJ1-6 proteins standing in past its ends, gives the full variable domain EPEVTQTPSHQVTQMGQEVILRCVPISNHLYFYWYRQILGQKVEFLVSFYNNEISEKSEIFDDQFSVERPDGSNFTLKIRSTKLEDSAMYFCASSPTDLYNSPLHFGNGTRLTVT.